These 24 T cell receptor beta chains were all obtained from the same sample, sequenced in a study of blood T cells in healthy people across ages. Alongside a J-beta primer mix, a sample-barcoded 5' primer served in a second PCR lasting roughly 6 to 11 cycles. TCRdb independently ran MiXCR on the 5' RACE reads; one entry per CDR3 protein. In the table there are approximately 790,000 distinct CDR3 sequences, around two thirds of which are singletons. Sequenced material: blood. The receptors stem from a man aged 25-45 years in good health.

V and J are TRBV29-1 and TRBJ1-4; the D gene is possibly TRBD1 (6 bases). Germline V CDR1 and CDR2: SQVTM, ANQGSEA. The CDR3 consists of 15 residues. V lost 5 bases and J 1 base, leaving 14 bases between the germline ends. CDR3 bases: TGCAGCGTTAGGGACACGGGACAAACTAATGAAAAACTGTTTTTT. This codes for CSVRDTGQTNEKLFF. Full variable domain (rest looked up from reference TRBV29-1 and TRBJ1-4): SAVISQKPSRDICQRGTSLTIQCQVDSQVTMMFWYRQQPGQSLTLIATANQGSEATYESGFVIDKFPISRPNLTFSTLTVSNMSPEDSSIYLCSVRDTGQTNEKLFFGSGTQLSVL.

As for this clonotype: At one end the junction does not follow the germline gene, possibly because of a read error. The chain is built from TRBV6-5 and TRBJ1-6, with no clear D. Germline CDR1 reads MNHEY; CDR2 reads SVGAGI. This CDR3 is 13 amino acids long. The CDR3 sequence: CASSQEENSSLHF. The CDR3 nucleotides are TGTGCCAGCAGTCAAGAGGAGAATTCATCCCTCCACTTT.

In its sample, this clonotype was seen a few times. The chain joins TRBV4-3 to TRBJ1-2; TRBD1 aligns across 9 bases. Germline V lookup: CDR1 LGHNA, CDR2 YSLEER. V was clipped by 4 bases and J by 2 bases; unmatched bases: 5. CDR3 length: 15 amino acids. The CDR3 DNA reads as TGCGCCAGCAGCCGGTCGGACAGGGGAAACTATGGCTACACCTTC. This encodes CASSRSDRGNYGYTF.

The chain employs TRBV9 and TRBJ2-7; 13 nucleotides agree with TRBD2. CDR1 is SGDLS and CDR2 is YYNGEE in the germline V gene. The length of the CDR3 is 16 residues. The V and J ends lost 0 bases and 1 base, in that order; junction bases with no gene match: 1. The CDR3, as DNA: TGTGCCAGCAGCGTAGGACTAGCGGGGGGATCCTACGAGCAGTACTTC. Its protein is CASSVGLAGGSYEQYF.

This clonotype was picked up a small number of times. V usage is TRBV4-2 and J usage is TRBJ2-4; 10 nucleotides align to TRBD2. V shed 3 bases and J 13 bases; nucleotides not matched to a gene: 12. Germline CDR1 is LGHNA and CDR2 is YNFKEQ. The CDR3 is 15 residues long. CDR3 bases: TGTGCCAGCAGCCACCTTAGACTAGCGGGTGGAGAGCAGTACTTC. Translating gives CASSHLRLAGGEQYF.

A remark on this clonotype: The junction differs from germline at one of its ends, possibly a read error. This chain uses TRBV4-3 with TRBJ2-3; TRBD1 agrees at 9 bases. The CDR3 is made up of 15 amino acids. Germline loops: CDR1 LGHNA, CDR2 YSLEER. The chain's CDR3 is CAGSQQGAQADTQYF. The CDR3 DNA follows: TGCGCCGGCAGCCAACAGGGGGCGCAGGCAGATACGCAGTATTTT.

This rearrangement joins TRBV10-3 to TRBJ2-3; D perhaps matches TRBD1 (7 bases). Germline values: CDR1 ENHRY, CDR2 SYGVKD. V was cut by 0 bases and J by 0 bases, with 13 bases left in between. The CDR3 covers 17 residues. CDR3 region: CAISESPRGVSTDTQYF. DNA for the CDR3: TGTGCCATCAGTGAGTCACCCAGGGGGGTTAGCACAGATACGCAGTATTTT.

Worth noting for this clonotype: Possible read error: a much larger clone is one base away. The rearrangement joins TRBV10-3 to TRBJ2-1; D could derive from TRBD1 or TRBD2 (6 bases each). The CDR3 totals 15 residues. Germline V gene lookup returns CDR1 ENHRY and CDR2 SYGVKD. CDR3 amino acids: CATSVIGGPYNEQFF. The CDR3 DNA reads as TGTGCCACCAGTGTTATAGGGGGGCCCTACAATGAGCAGTTCTTC.

This clonotype was detected only a few times. This sequence joins TRBV6-6 and TRBJ2-7; D might be TRBD1 or TRBD2, each matching 5 bases. The CDR3 length is 16 residues. Germline assignment: CDR1 MNHNY and CDR2 SVGAGI (reference sequence). The ends were cut back, 0 bases at V and 3 bases at J, with 15 bases in the middle. CDR3 in DNA: TGTGCCAGCAGTTACTCGGCCGGGACCAAAGGCTACGAGCAGTACTTC. Protein product: CASSYSAGTKGYEQYF.

The chain carries TRBV11-2 and TRBJ2-1; D possibly corresponds to TRBD1 (7 bases). Trimming left V 5 bases short and J 4 bases short, with 18 bases between. CDR1 is SGHAT and CDR2 is FQNNGV in the germline V gene. The length of the CDR3 is 16 residues. The CDR3 here is CASSPEGAGSYNEQFF. In DNA form, the CDR3 reads TGTGCCAGCAGCCCCGAGGGGGCGGGGAGTTACAATGAGCAGTTCTTC.

This clonotype was counted between two and nine times. The rearrangement uses TRBV2 and TRBJ2-3; either TRBD1 or TRBD2 may fit D (5 bases each). This CDR3 is built from 15 residues. The germline V and J ends were trimmed by 3 bases and 2 bases, with 12 bases remaining between them. Germline V gene sequence: CDR1 SNHLY, CDR2 FYNNEI. CDR3 loop: CASSDPGPVTDTQYF. DNA of the CDR3: TGTGCCAGCAGTGACCCGGGACCAGTCACAGATACGCAGTATTTT.

This clonotype was picked up a small number of times. This chain links TRBV5-1 with TRBJ2-1, with 10 positions matching TRBD1. The CDR3 spans 14 residues. Germline CDR1 reads SGHRS; CDR2 reads YFSETQ. V dropped 4 bases and J dropped 4; count of bases not matched to a gene: 2. DNA of the CDR3: TGCGCCAGCAGCAGGACAGGGGGATACAATGAGCAGTTCTTC. Protein sequence: CASSRTGGYNEQFF.

This clonotype was recorded at least ten times. The genes are TRBV5-1 and TRBJ2-6; D not certain. Germline-derived CDR1 and CDR2 are SGHRS and YFSETQ. The ends were cut back, 0 bases at V and 2 bases at J, with 6 bases in the middle. This CDR3 is built from 15 residues. The CDR3 here is CASSLEAAGANVLTF. CDR3 nucleotides: TGCGCCAGCAGCTTGGAGGCAGCTGGGGCCAACGTCCTGACTTTC.

The V and J genes are TRBV12-3 or TRBV12-4 and TRBJ2-4; D remains unclear. The J call could be wrong; TRBJ2-7 is a better fit for the DNA end. This CDR3 has 15 amino acids. CDR3 bases: TGTGCCAGCAGCATAATAAGAGACGGCACCTACGAGCAGTACTTC. This translates into CASSIIRDGTYEQYF.

The chain carries TRBV3-1 and TRBJ1-1; D is ambiguous. This CDR3 region has 13 residues. Trimming stripped 3 bases from V and 5 bases from J, with 10 bases between. Germline CDR1 is LGHDT and CDR2 is YNNKEL (reference sequence). CDR3 region: CASSQTTGTEAFF. Written as DNA, the CDR3 is TGTGCCAGCAGCCAGACGACGGGGACTGAAGCTTTCTTT.

CDR3: CASSLWAPGGWDSYEQYF. In nucleotides, the CDR3 is TGTGCCAGCAGCTTGTGGGCCCCCGGGGGTTGGGACTCCTACGAGCAGTACTTC. V gene TRBV5-6 combines with J gene TRBJ2-7; a possible D gene is TRBD2 (6 bases). The CDR3 covers 18 residues. V lost 1 base to trimming and J lost 0 bases, with 20 bases between them. Per the germline V gene, CDR1 is SGHDT and CDR2 is YYEEEE.

This clonotype was counted once. The chain has TRBV27 and TRBJ2-7; D may be TRBD1 (6 bases). The CDR3 runs to 15 residues. With 5 bases removed from V and 3 bases from J, the gap between germline ends came to 17 bases. CDR1 is MNHEY and CDR2 is SMNVEV in the germline V gene (reference sequence). The CDR3, as DNA: TGTGCCAGCAGTGTCGGACAGCCAGACCTCTACGAGCAGTACTTC. It specifies CASSVGQPDLYEQYF.

The rearrangement uses TRBV4-3 and TRBJ2-1; D perhaps matches TRBD2 (6 bases). The CDR3 runs 16 residues. CDR1 and CDR2 from the germline V gene are LGHNA and YSLEER. V was shortened by 1 base and J by 3 bases, with 13 bases between the two germline ends. The CDR3 region has the DNA TGCGCCAGCAGCCAAGCTCCGGGACTTGACTACAATGAGCAGTTCTTC. Amino acids: CASSQAPGLDYNEQFF.

This clonotype was detected ten times or more. The genes are TRBV28 and TRBJ2-5; D uncertain. The CDR3 contains 14 residues. Trimming cost V 0 bases and J 5 bases, with 10 bases left between them. Germline assignment: CDR1 MDHEN and CDR2 SYDVKM. As DNA, the CDR3 is TGTGCCAGCAGTTTATGGTCTAGGGTGGAGACCCAGTACTTC. Encoded protein: CASSLWSRVETQYF.

The chain carries TRBV5-6 and TRBJ2-5, with 7 positions matching TRBD1. Germline lookup yields CDR1 SGHDT and CDR2 YYEEEE. The CDR3 has 16 residues. V lost 0 bases to trimming and J lost 4 bases; unmatched junction nucleotides: 9. The CDR3 DNA sequence: TGTGCCAGCAGCTTGGTGGGGACAGTCTCGTTAGAGACCCAGTACTTC. The encoded protein is CASSLVGTVSLETQYF.

The chain joins TRBV10-3 to TRBJ2-3, with D possibly matching TRBD1 (5 bases). The CDR3 length is 13 residues. V lost 4 bases, J lost 4 bases, and 9 bases lay in between. Germline assignment: CDR1 ENHRY and CDR2 SYGVKD. CDR3 DNA sequence: TGTGCCATCAGTGGGGGCGCCGCAGATACGCAGTATTTT. Amino acid sequence: CAISGGAADTQYF.

The chain recombines TRBV7-9 with TRBJ2-3; D may correspond to TRBD1 or TRBD2 (5 bases each). V dropped 5 bases and J dropped 5 bases, with 17 bases sitting between them. CDR3 length: 15 amino acids. Germline CDR1 reads SEHNR; CDR2 reads FQNEAQ (reference sequence). The CDR3, as DNA: TGTGCCAGCAGCGGCCGGGACCCCAGGGTAGATACGCAGTATTTT. Amino acid sequence: CASSGRDPRVDTQYF.

This chain connects TRBV4-1 to TRBJ2-5; possibly TRBD1 for D (6 bases). The V and J ends lost 0 bases and 7 bases respectively, with 15 bases between them. The CDR3 contains 15 residues. Germline CDR1 and CDR2: MGHRA and YSYEKL. The CDR3 DNA is TGCGCCAGCAGCCAAGACCTCACAGGGTGGATGACCCAGTACTTC. Translating it yields CASSQDLTGWMTQYF.

The chain joins TRBV9 to TRBJ2-6, with a weak D call TRBD2 (5 bases). This CDR3 contains 15 residues. Trimming stripped 3 bases from V and 4 bases from J, with 11 bases between. Looked up from germline, CDR1 is SGDLS and CDR2 is YYNGEE. The CDR3 DNA sequence: TGTGCCAGCAGCGAGGGAGTTCGGGGGGCCAACGTCCTGACTTTC. Amino acid sequence: CASSEGVRGANVLTF.